This TCR beta chain was sequenced during a study of T cell responses to AZD1222 COVID-19 vaccine. The CDR3 length is 15 residues. The germline CDR1 and CDR2 sequences are MGHRA and YSYEKL. The V end was cut by 2 bases, the J end by 3 bases, with 13 bases between. Points from the study as a whole: The study found Spike-specific TCR breadth and depth rose after two AZD1222 doses. Distributed over spike, vaccine-associated CD4 TCRs predominated at 160-218 and 743-854. Repertoire collection took place solely once the T cell response had peaked.

TCRdb keeps only in-frame clones here, not all; method: immunoSEQ multiplex PCR. Seen here are 110,000 to 150,000 clones, 90% to 95% observed once, and the top ten hold 7.5% to 9.5%. Turning to this clone: Its antigen is not known.

This receptor was obtained from an adult in good health. The sample was peripheral blood, taken on day 0 of AZD1222 vaccination. The chain is built from TRBV4-1 and TRBJ1-2; D is uncertain. As DNA, the CDR3 is TGCGCCAGCAGCCAATCACCTAATCGGGACTATGGCTACACCTTC. It translates to CASSQSPNRDYGYTF.